The following is a T cell receptor beta chain sequence with its context. Its antigen is still unknown. Primers for the PCR totalled 60 Vbeta and 13 Jbeta. Only in-frame clones appear in the TCRdb table, and some are missing; sequencing was by immunoSEQ multiplex PCR. Of 150,000 to 200,000 clones detected, roughly three quarters appear once; the ten largest clones hold about 15%. The data were taken from a study of cytomegalovirus exposure and HLA in healthy donors. The overall study: Of some 400 genotyped donors, more than 75% grouped in the Caucasian-associated ancestry cluster. Study-wide results and caveats: In a later analysis, most CMV-associated TCR beta chains appeared HLA-restricted. In an earlier analysis, most TCR beta V segments were productive about 90% or about 30% of the time.

The sequencing sample was made of PBMCs. The clonotype originates from a middle-aged woman in good health and CMV-seronegative.

In DNA, the CDR3 is TGTGCCAGCACCCTAAACATCGGGGGGCAGGAGACCCAGTACTTC. This codes for CASTLNIGGQETQYF. V and J are TRBV7-8 and TRBJ2-5; D possibly corresponds to TRBD2 (7 bases). CDR1 and CDR2 from the germline V gene are SGHVS and FQNEAQ. V dropped 7 bases and J dropped 5 bases, with 20 bases sitting between them. CDR3 length: 15 residues.